The clone carrying this T cell receptor (beta chain) has just a few counts. The V gene's germline CDR1 is SGHTA and CDR2 FQGTGA. V was pared by 5 bases and J by 5 bases, with 12 bases between. The CDR3 totals 13 residues. This sample is drawn from a study of T-cell memory formation after mild COVID-19. TCRdb fed the 5' RACE reads into MiXCR, producing one record per CDR3 protein. The sample yields roughly 250,000 distinct CDR3 sequences, about a sixth seen once. V and J are TRBV7-3 and TRBJ1-1; weak D call: TRBD1 (6 bases). Input material: PBMCs or a T cell subset sorted from them (not recorded which). The TCR comes from a man younger than 35 who had mild COVID-19 (a few samples of this study predate the infection). Cell type and time point are not known. This CDR3 reads CASSTGPQTEAFF. The CDR3 DNA sequence: TGTGCCAGCAGCACAGGGCCTCAGACTGAAGCTTTCTTT.